This TCR beta chain was retrieved from a study of T-cell memory formation after mild COVID-19. Study information: Among the donors, TCR clusters were largely specific to each donor. The study's findings and limits: For second-wave clones that peaked at day 37, SARS-CoV-2 specificity went unverified. Chiefly within CM and EM were the contracting CD4+ clones; CD8+ ones were within EMRA.

This clonotype was counted ten times or more. The target antigen is unknown. TCRdb passed the 5' RACE reads through MiXCR, listing each CDR3 protein once. The sample contains tens of thousands of distinct CDR3 sequences, about 15% of which appear only once. The CDR3 totals 12 residues. V was trimmed by 5 bases and J by 10 bases, leaving 14 bases between them. Per the germline V gene, CDR1 is MDHEN and CDR2 is SYDVKM. This sequence was found in a man aged 18-30 years who had mild COVID-19 (a few samples of this study predate the infection). Cell type and time point are not known. The sample was PBMCs or a T cell subset sorted from them (not recorded which). V and J are TRBV28 and TRBJ2-5; D might be TRBD2 (5 bases). Here the CDR3 reads CASSPSGPHQYF. CDR3 nucleotide sequence: TGTGCCAGCAGTCCGAGCGGACCACACCAGTACTTC.